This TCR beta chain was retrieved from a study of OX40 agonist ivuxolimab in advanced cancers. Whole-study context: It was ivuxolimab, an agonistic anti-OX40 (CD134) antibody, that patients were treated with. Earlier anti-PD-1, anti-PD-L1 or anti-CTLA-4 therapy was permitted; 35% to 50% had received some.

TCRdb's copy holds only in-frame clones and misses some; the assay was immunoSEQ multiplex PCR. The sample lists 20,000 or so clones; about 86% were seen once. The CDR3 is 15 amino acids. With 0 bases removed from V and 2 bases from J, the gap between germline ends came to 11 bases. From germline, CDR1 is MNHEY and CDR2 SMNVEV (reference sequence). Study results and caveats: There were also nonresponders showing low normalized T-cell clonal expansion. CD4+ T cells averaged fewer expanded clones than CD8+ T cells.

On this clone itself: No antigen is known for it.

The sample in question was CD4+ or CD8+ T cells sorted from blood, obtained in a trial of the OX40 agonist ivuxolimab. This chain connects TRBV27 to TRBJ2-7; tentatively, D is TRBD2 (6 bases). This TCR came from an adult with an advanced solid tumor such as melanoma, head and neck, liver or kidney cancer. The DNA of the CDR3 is TGTGCCAGCAGTTTATCTGGGACTGGGGCCTACGAGCAGTACTTC. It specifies CASSLSGTGAYEQYF.